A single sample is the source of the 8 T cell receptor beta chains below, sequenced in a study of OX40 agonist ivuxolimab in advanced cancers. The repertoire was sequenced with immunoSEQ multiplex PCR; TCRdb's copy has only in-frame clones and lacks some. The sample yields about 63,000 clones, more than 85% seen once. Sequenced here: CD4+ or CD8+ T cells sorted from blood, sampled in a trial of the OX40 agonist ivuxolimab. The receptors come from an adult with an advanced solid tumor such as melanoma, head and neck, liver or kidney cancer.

The CDR3: CASSRDRRKETQYF. The DNA for the CDR3 is TGTGCCAGCAGCCGGGACAGAAGAAAAGAGACCCAGTACTTC. The chain links TRBV4-2 to TRBJ2-5, with 7 bases identical to TRBD1. V shed 4 bases and J 3 bases; nucleotides not matched to a gene: 5. This CDR3 contains 14 residues. CDR1 is LGHNA and CDR2 is YNFKEQ in the germline V gene.

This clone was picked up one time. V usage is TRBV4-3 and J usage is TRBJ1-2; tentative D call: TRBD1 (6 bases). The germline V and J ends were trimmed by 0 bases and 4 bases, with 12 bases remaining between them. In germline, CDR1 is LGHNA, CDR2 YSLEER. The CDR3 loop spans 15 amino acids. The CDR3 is CASSQDPTGSYGYTF. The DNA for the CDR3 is TGCGCCAGCAGCCAAGACCCAACAGGGTCCTATGGCTACACCTTC.

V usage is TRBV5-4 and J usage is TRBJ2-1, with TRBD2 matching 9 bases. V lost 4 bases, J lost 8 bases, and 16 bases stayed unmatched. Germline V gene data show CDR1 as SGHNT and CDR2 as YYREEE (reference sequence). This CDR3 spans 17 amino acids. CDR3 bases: TGTGCCAGCAGCCCTAACGGGGGAGCGGGAGGTAACCATGAGCAGTTCTTC. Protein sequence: CASSPNGGAGGNHEQFF.

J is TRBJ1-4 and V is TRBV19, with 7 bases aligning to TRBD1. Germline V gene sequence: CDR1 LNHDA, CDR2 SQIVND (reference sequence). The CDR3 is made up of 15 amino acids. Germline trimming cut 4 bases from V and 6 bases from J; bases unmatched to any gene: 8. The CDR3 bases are TGTGCCAGTAGTAGAAGTAGGGGGACAGATGAAAAACTGTTTTTT. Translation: CASSRSRGTDEKLFF.

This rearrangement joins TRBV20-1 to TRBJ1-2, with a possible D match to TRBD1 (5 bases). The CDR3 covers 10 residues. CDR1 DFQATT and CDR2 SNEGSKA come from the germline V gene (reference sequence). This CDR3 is CRGGSYGYTF. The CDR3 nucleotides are TGCAGGGGGGGTTCATATGGCTACACCTTC.

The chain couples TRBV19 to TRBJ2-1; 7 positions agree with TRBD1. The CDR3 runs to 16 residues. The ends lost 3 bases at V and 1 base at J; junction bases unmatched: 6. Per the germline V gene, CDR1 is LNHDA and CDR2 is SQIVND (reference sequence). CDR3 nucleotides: TGTGCCAGTAGTATGCCGGGACAGCTTTCCTACAATGAGCAGTTCTTC. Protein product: CASSMPGQLSYNEQFF. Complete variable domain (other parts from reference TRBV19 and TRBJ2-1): DGGITQSPKYLFRKEGQNVTLSCEQNLNHDAMYWYRQDPGQGLRLIYYSQIVNDFQKGDIAEGYSVSREKKESFPLTVTSAQKNPTAFYLCASSMPGQLSYNEQFFGPGTRLTVL.

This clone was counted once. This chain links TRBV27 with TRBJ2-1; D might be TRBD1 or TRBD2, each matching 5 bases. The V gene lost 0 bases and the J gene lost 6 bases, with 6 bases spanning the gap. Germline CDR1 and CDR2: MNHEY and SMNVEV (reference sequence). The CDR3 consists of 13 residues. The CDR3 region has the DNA TGTGCCAGCAGTTTATCTGGGACCAATGAGCAGTTCTTC. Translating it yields CASSLSGTNEQFF.

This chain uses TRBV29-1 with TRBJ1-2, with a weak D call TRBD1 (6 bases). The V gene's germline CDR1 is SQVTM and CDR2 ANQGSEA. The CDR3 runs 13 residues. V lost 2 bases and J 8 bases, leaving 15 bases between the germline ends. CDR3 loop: CSVEMGQGYGYTF. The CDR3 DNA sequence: TGCAGCGTTGAAATGGGTCAGGGGTACGGCTACACCTTC.